Below, 11 T cell receptor beta chains from the same sample are listed, as sequenced in a study of blood T cell repertoires in COVID-19. The assay was immunoSEQ multiplex PCR, and TCRdb's table has in-frame clones only and misses some. The repertoire holds approximately 94,000 clones, with around nine tenths as singletons. Sequencing was carried out using peripheral blood. The receptor source for this set is a woman between 50 and 59 years old in a cohort sampled during active COVID-19.

This chain connects TRBV6-5 to TRBJ2-7; 9 bases are shared with TRBD1. CDR3 length equals 16 residues. The ends lost 0 bases at V and 7 bases at J; junction bases unmatched: 10. The germline V gene has CDR1 MNHEY and CDR2 SVGAGI. CDR3 sequence reads: CASSYSSGTGSLEQYF. CDR3 sequence (DNA): TGTGCCAGCAGTTACTCGAGCGGGACAGGGTCGCTAGAGCAGTACTTC.

This clone was seen once. V and J are TRBV3-1 (or the pseudogene TRBV3-2) and TRBJ1-5; 9 bases agree with TRBD1. V dropped 0 bases and J dropped 4; count of bases not matched to a gene: 10. The germline gives CDR1 LGHDT, CDR2 YNNKEL (reference sequence). The CDR3 is 18 amino acids. The chain's CDR3 is CASSQDPFGTGSNQPQHF. CDR3 coding DNA: TGTGCCAGCAGCCAAGATCCCTTTGGGACAGGGAGTAATCAGCCCCAGCATTTT.

This chain links TRBV3-1 (or the pseudogene TRBV3-2) with TRBJ1-6; D uncertain. Trimming took off 0 bases at V and 6 bases at J, with 9 bases between the two ends. The CDR3 runs 15 residues. The V gene's germline CDR1 is LGHDT and CDR2 YNNKEL (reference sequence). DNA of the CDR3: TGTGCCAGCAGCCAAGACCGGGTTGTTAATTCACCCCTCCACTTT. Residues: CASSQDRVVNSPLHF.

The V gene is TRBV7-9, the J gene TRBJ2-4; possible D gene TRBD1, 5 bases. V was shortened by 1 base and J by 0 bases, with 13 bases between the two germline ends. The length of the CDR3 is 17 residues. Germline V gene lookup returns CDR1 SEHNR and CDR2 FQNEAQ (reference sequence). The CDR3 DNA sequence: TGTGCCAGCAGCTTAGTTCTCAGGGATCTAGCCAAAAACATTCAGTACTTC. It translates to CASSLVLRDLAKNIQYF.

V and J are TRBV20-1 and TRBJ2-3, with 12 positions matching TRBD2. Germline lookup yields CDR1 DFQATT and CDR2 SNEGSKA (reference sequence). V was clipped by 3 bases and J by 3 bases; unmatched bases: 4. The CDR3 sequence is 15 residues long. The chain's CDR3 is CSASELAGGTDTQYF. CDR3 bases: TGCAGTGCTAGTGAACTAGCGGGAGGTACAGATACGCAGTATTTT.

J is TRBJ2-7 and V is TRBV11-2; the D gene is possibly TRBD1 (5 bases). In germline, CDR1 is SGHAT, CDR2 FQNNGV. The germline V and J ends were trimmed by 1 base and 5 bases, with 12 bases remaining between them. This CDR3 is built from 14 residues. For the CDR3, the DNA is TGTGCCAGCAGCTTAGCAGGGTATGTCCACGAGCAGTACTTC. Protein product: CASSLAGYVHEQYF.

This chain uses TRBV29-1 with TRBJ1-1; D is possibly TRBD1 (6 bases). V shed 7 bases and J shed 0 bases, with 18 bases lying between them. CDR1 is SQVTM, CDR2 ANQGSEA, per germline. CDR3 length equals 15 residues. DNA for the CDR3: TGCAGCGCACATCGACAGGTCTTTATGAACACTGAAGCTTTCTTT. Protein: CSAHRQVFMNTEAFF.

For this clone: The same CDR3 can be traced to other DNA sequences in this sample. The V call is TRBV18, the J call TRBJ2-5, with D tentatively TRBD1 (5 bases). The V end was cut by 3 bases, the J end by 2 bases, with 7 bases between. This CDR3 contains 13 residues. The germline V gene encodes CDR1 KGHSH and CDR2 LQKENI. CDR3 DNA: TGTGCCAGCTCACCGGGGCCTCAAGAGACCCAGTACTTC. Its translation is CASSPGPQETQYF.

For the CDR3, the DNA is TGTGCCAGCACCCCGAAGGTACATACTAGCGGGAGGGGCACAGATACGCAGTATTTT. This gives the protein CASTPKVHTSGRGTDTQYF. The V and J genes are TRBV7-3 and TRBJ2-3; 13 nucleotides agree with TRBD2. The CDR3 is 19 amino acids. Per germline, CDR1 SGHTA and CDR2 FQGTGA. Trimming removed 7 bases from V and 1 base from J; junction bases left unmatched: 14.

V and J are TRBV3-1 (or the pseudogene TRBV3-2) and TRBJ2-7; 11 positions agree with TRBD2. J was trimmed by 7 bases and V by 1 base; bases with no gene match: 0. Per germline, CDR1 LGHDT and CDR2 YNNKEL (reference sequence). The CDR3 is made up of 13 amino acids. CDR3 sequence reads: CASSQVAGGEQYF. The CDR3, as DNA: TGTGCCAGCAGCCAAGTAGCGGGGGGGGAGCAGTACTTC.

This clone was seen a handful of times. The chain recombines TRBV29-1 with TRBJ1-2, with 9 bases fitting TRBD1. Germline CDR1 SQVTM, CDR2 ANQGSEA. Trimming cost V 5 bases and J 7 bases; bases outside gene matches: 8. The CDR3 sequence is 13 residues long. The CDR3 DNA reads TGCAGCGTTACGCGGACAGGGGAGTCTGGCTACACCTTC. Amino acid sequence: CSVTRTGESGYTF.